This TCR beta chain stems from a study of identifying expanded T cells in peripheral blood. Study-wide results and limits: About 1.2 clones differed between technical replicates, versus approximately 16 and 19 over time. Across healthy donors, higher total template counts meant significantly greater approximately two-week count variance.

Collection occurred without any documented infections or immune events in donors. The assay was immunoSEQ multiplex PCR, and TCRdb's table has in-frame clones only and misses some. The sample lists roughly 100,000 clones; around 89% were seen once. Regarding this clone: The target antigen is unknown. Other DNA variants within this sample encode the same CDR3.

The CDR3 extends over 13 amino acids. CDR1 and CDR2 from the germline V gene are SEHNR and FQNEAQ (reference sequence). Trimming stripped 6 bases from V and 1 base from J, with 10 bases between. The receptor was derived from a person aged 18 to 75 in good health. V gene TRBV7-9 combines with J gene TRBJ2-7; TRBD1 might be the D (6 bases). Sequenced sample: blood. DNA of the CDR3: TGTGCCAGCAGAGACAGGCAGTCCTACGAGCAGTACTTC. Residues: CASRDRQSYEQYF.